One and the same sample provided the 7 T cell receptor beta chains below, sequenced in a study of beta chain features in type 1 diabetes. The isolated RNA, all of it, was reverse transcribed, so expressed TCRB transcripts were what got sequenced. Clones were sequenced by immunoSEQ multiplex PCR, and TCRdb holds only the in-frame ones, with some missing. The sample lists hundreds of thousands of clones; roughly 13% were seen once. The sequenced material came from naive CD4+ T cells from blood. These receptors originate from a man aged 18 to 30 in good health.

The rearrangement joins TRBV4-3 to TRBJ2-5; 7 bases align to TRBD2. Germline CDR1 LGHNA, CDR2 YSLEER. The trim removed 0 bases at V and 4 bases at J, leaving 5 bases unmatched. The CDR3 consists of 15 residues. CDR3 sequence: CASSQEGPGGETQYF. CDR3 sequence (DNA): TGCGCCAGCAGCCAAGAAGGGCCGGGGGGAGAGACCCAGTACTTC.

The CDR3 here is CASSFLRDRAYNEQFF. CDR3 bases: TGTGCCAGCAGCTTCCTCCGGGACAGGGCCTACAATGAGCAGTTCTTC. The rearrangement links TRBV7-2 to TRBJ2-1, with 9 positions matching TRBD1. Germline V CDR1 and CDR2: SGHTA, FQGNSA. The CDR3 contains 16 residues. V dropped 3 bases and J dropped 2; count of bases not matched to a gene: 5.

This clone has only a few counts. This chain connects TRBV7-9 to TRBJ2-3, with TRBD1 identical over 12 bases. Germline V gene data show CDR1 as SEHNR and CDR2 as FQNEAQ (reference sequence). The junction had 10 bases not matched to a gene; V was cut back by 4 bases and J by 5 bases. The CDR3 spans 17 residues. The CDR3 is CASSSWGGQGAEDTQYF. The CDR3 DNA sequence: TGTGCCAGCAGCTCCTGGGGGGGACAGGGGGCTGAAGATACGCAGTATTTT.

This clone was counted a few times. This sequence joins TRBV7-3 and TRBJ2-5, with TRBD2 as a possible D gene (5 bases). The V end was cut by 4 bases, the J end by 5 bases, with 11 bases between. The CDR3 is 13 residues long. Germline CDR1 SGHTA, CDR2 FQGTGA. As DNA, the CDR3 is TGTGCCAGCAGCTCCTTAGCGCAGGAGACCCAGTACTTC. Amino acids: CASSSLAQETQYF.

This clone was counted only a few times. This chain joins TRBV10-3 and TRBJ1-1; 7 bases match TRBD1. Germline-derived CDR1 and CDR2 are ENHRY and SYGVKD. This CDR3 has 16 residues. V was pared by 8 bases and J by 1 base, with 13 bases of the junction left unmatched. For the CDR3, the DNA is TGTGCCATCCTCAAGGAACAGGGGATCAAGAACACTGAAGCTTTCTTT. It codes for CAILKEQGIKNTEAFF.

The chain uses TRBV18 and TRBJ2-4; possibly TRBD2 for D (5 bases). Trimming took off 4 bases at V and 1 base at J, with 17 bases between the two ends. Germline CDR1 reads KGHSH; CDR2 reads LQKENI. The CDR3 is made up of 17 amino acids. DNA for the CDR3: TGTGCCAGCTCACGGGCCGGGGAATTTGGGGCCAAAAACATTCAGTACTTC. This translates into CASSRAGEFGAKNIQYF.

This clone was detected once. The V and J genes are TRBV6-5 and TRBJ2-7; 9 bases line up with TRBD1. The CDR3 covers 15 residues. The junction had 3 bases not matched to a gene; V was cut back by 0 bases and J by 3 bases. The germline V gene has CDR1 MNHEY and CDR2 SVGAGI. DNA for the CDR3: TGTGCCAGCAGTTACTCAGGGACAGGGCGCTACGAGCAGTACTTC. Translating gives CASSYSGTGRYEQYF.